The 4 T cell receptor beta chains below all came from one sample that was sequenced in a study of T cell responses to AZD1222 COVID-19 vaccine (TCRdb year 2021). Library construction relied on the immunoSEQ multiplex PCR assay. What TCRdb holds here is the immuneACCESS table cut down to in-frame rearrangements. Part of the clones is not present; checked against another copy, under half of the missing clones reflect an unresolved V gene, and the others are unexplained. For this sample there are about 180,000 clones; approximately 90% appear just once. The leading ten clones occupy around 3% of the sample. The sample's time point label, decoded: baseline before first vaccination. Material: peripheral blood, obtained on day 0 of AZD1222 vaccination. The origin of the receptors is an adult in good health.

The chain couples TRBV2 to TRBJ1-1; TRBD1 might be the D (6 bases). The ends were cut back, 2 bases at V and 10 bases at J, with 14 bases in the middle. CDR3 size: 13 residues. In germline, CDR1 is SNHLY, CDR2 FYNNEI. The CDR3 loop is CASSEYQGLAAFF. The CDR3 nucleotides are TGTGCCAGCAGTGAATATCAGGGGCTTGCAGCTTTCTTT.

This clone was picked up one time. V is TRBV6-5 and J is TRBJ1-2, with D possibly TRBD1 on 6 matching bases. CDR1 MNHEY and CDR2 SVGAGI come from the germline V gene. V lost 5 bases and J lost 7, with 14 bases in between. There are 13 residues in the CDR3. CDR3 nucleotides: TGTGCCAGCAGTAGAACAGGGTCCGCTGGCTACACCTTC. The encoded protein is CASSRTGSAGYTF.

The chain links TRBV27 to TRBJ1-6; 9 bases are a match to TRBD1. The J segment lost 4 bases and the V segment lost 5 bases, leaving 6 bases of the junction unmatched. CDR1 is MNHEY, CDR2 SMNVEV, per germline (reference sequence). CDR3 length: 16 amino acids. The CDR3 DNA reads as TGTGCCAGCAGTCCACAGGGGGCAGGATATAATTCACCCCTCCACTTT. Encoded protein: CASSPQGAGYNSPLHF.

This sequence joins TRBV29-1 and TRBJ1-1; 8 bases map to TRBD1. The CDR3 runs 13 residues. The V gene's germline CDR1 is SQVTM and CDR2 ANQGSEA. V was pared by 4 bases and J by 5 bases, with 6 bases of the junction left unmatched. The DNA for the CDR3 is TGCAGCGTTGTAGGACAGGGAAAGACTGAAGCTTTCTTT. Translating gives CSVVGQGKTEAFF.